These 22 T cell receptor beta chains were sequenced from one sample in a study of T cell repertoires in cytomegalovirus infection. These receptors are not linked to any known antigen. TCRdb fed the reads into MiXCR, producing one record per CDR3 protein. The table has about 890,000 distinct CDR3 sequences, roughly 31% seen once. The material sequenced was cultured CD8+ T cells from PBMCs, taken from culture after CMV antigen stimulation. The receptors derive from a human donor in good health (CMV status not recorded). Some clones in this sample may be carry-over from other donors' samples.

With respect to this clonotype: Being one base from a much bigger clone, this may be a read error. The chain has TRBV12-3 or TRBV12-4 and TRBJ2-5; D is uncertain. The CDR3 contains 13 residues. V lost 5 bases and J lost 5, with 12 bases in between. CDR3 protein: CASSALYWETQYF. CDR3 in DNA: TGTGCCAGCAGTGCTTTATATTGGGAGACCCAGTACTTC.

The chain uses TRBV20-1 and TRBJ2-1; D might be TRBD1 or TRBD2, each matching 5 bases. Trimming pared 0 bases from V and 10 bases from J, leaving 13 bases between. This CDR3 has 13 amino acids. Per the germline V gene, CDR1 is DFQATT and CDR2 is SNEGSKA (reference sequence). CDR3 nucleotides: TGCAGTGCTAGAGACATGAGGGGTGTCGAGCAGTTCTTC. Translating gives CSARDMRGVEQFF.

This clonotype was picked up a small number of times. The rearrangement links TRBV12-3 or TRBV12-4 to TRBJ1-4; D unresolved. The CDR3 covers 12 residues. V lost 5 bases, J lost 5 bases, and 6 bases lay in between. CDR3 sequence reads: CASSLKNEKLFF. Written as DNA, the CDR3 is TGTGCCAGCAGTCTTAAAAATGAAAAACTGTTTTTT.

In this sample, this clonotype turned up a few times. J is TRBJ2-3 and V is TRBV5-4; 13 nucleotides match TRBD2. Unmatched junction bases numbered 1, after V lost 6 bases and J lost 3 bases. This CDR3 contains 14 residues. CDR1 and CDR2 from the germline V gene are SGHNT and YYREEE (reference sequence). The CDR3: CASTGLAGTDTQYF. CDR3 nucleotide sequence: TGTGCCAGCACGGGACTAGCGGGGACAGATACGCAGTATTTT.

This clonotype was seen a handful of times. At one of its ends the junction is not consistent with the germline gene, which may arise from a read error. This chain uses TRBV11-1 with TRBJ2-1, with 7 bases matching TRBD2. This CDR3 has 13 amino acids. Germline values: CDR1 SGHAT, CDR2 FQDESV (reference sequence). CDR3 sequence reads: CVSSLGLADEQFF. The CDR3 bases are TGTGTCAGCAGCTTAGGGCTAGCGGATGAGCAGTTCTTC. Supplemented by reference TRBV11-1 and TRBJ2-1, the full variable domain reads EAEVAQSPRYKITEKSQAVAFWCDPISGHATLYWYRQILGQGPELLVQFQDESVVDDSQLPKDRFSAERLKGVDSTLKIQPAELGDSAMYLCVSSLGLADEQFFGPGTRLTVL.

This clonotype has at least ten counts. The chain has TRBV7-2 and TRBJ2-7, with 10 nucleotides matching TRBD1. Germline V lookup: CDR1 SGHTA, CDR2 FQGNSA. The CDR3 covers 16 residues. With V trimmed by 2 bases and J by 3 bases, 7 bases remained unmatched. For the CDR3, the DNA is TGTGCCAGCAGCTTACTGAGGACAGGGGGTGGCTACGAGCAGTACGTC. Translated: CASSLLRTGGGYEQYV.

In its sample, this clonotype was seen a few times. This chain joins TRBV6-1 and TRBJ2-3; D remains unclear. The CDR3 is made up of 13 amino acids. With 6 bases removed from V and 2 bases from J, the gap between germline ends came to 9 bases. Germline V gives CDR1 MNHNS, CDR2 SASEGT. CDR3 in DNA: TGTGCCAGCAGCCCAGTTAACACAGATACGCAGTATTTT. It yields the protein CASSPVNTDTQYF.

The sample holds a few counts of this clonotype. The rearrangement uses TRBV6-1 and TRBJ2-3; D not certain. V was clipped by 1 base and J by 7 bases, with 6 bases between them. The germline V gene has CDR1 MNHNS and CDR2 SASEGT. The CDR3 runs 12 residues. This CDR3 is CASSEEGHTQYF. The CDR3 region has the DNA TGTGCCAGCAGTGAAGAAGGACATACGCAGTATTTT.

This clonotype was seen a handful of times. The chain has TRBV27 and TRBJ2-7; perhaps TRBD1 as D (5 bases). From germline, CDR1 is MNHEY and CDR2 SMNVEV (reference sequence). V lost 6 bases, J lost 6 bases, and 18 bases lay in between. This CDR3 region has 14 residues. The CDR3 is CASRWVARAVEQYV. CDR3 nucleotide sequence: TGTGCCAGCAGGTGGGTTGCCAGGGCAGTCGAGCAGTACGTC.

CDR3: CASRGPARDRGQYF. Written as DNA, the CDR3 is TGTGCCAGCAGAGGCCCGGCCCGGGACAGGGGGCAGTATTTT. The V call is TRBV7-3, the J call TRBJ2-3; TRBD1 agrees at 10 bases. Germline V gene lookup returns CDR1 SGHTA and CDR2 FQGTGA. The trim removed 6 bases at V and 11 bases at J, leaving 11 bases unmatched. This CDR3 region has 14 residues.

This clonotype came up a few times. The chain combines TRBV6-5 with TRBJ1-1; D gene uncertain. The CDR3 has 14 residues. V lost 2 bases and J 0 bases, leaving 7 bases between the germline ends. Germline V lookup: CDR1 MNHEY, CDR2 SVGAGI. The CDR3 is CASSYADLNTEAFF. CDR3 DNA sequence: TGTGCCAGCAGTTACGCAGACCTGAACACTGAAGCTTTCTTT.

V and J are TRBV10-3 and TRBJ2-1, with D perhaps being TRBD1 or TRBD2 (5 bases each). The CDR3 runs to 11 residues. Germline loops: CDR1 ENHRY, CDR2 SYGVKD. V lost 7 bases and J lost 7, with 8 bases in between. The CDR3 nucleotides are TGTGCCATCATGAGGGGAAATGAGCAGTTCTTC. Translated: CAIMRGNEQFF.

V is TRBV12-3 or TRBV12-4 and J is TRBJ2-1; D remains unclear. The CDR3 is 15 residues long. The V gene lost 2 bases and the J gene lost 4 bases, with 12 bases spanning the gap. CDR3 nucleotides: TGTGCCAGCAGTTTAACGTCCCTAACTTACAATGAGCAGTTCTTC. Translated: CASSLTSLTYNEQFF.

This sequence joins TRBV6-1 and TRBJ1-5; D is ambiguous. V was shortened by 2 bases and J by 1 base, with 12 bases between the two germline ends. The CDR3 extends over 16 amino acids. Germline CDR1 reads MNHNS; CDR2 reads SASEGT. The CDR3 region is CASSEIGEPSNQPQHF. As DNA, the CDR3 is TGTGCCAGCAGTGAAATCGGGGAGCCAAGCAATCAGCCCCAGCATTTT.

This clonotype came up a few times. The V gene is TRBV19, the J gene TRBJ1-1; 11 nucleotides agree with TRBD1. The CDR3 is made up of 19 amino acids. Trimming at V came to 5 bases and at J to 3 bases, leaving 17 bases not matched to a gene. Germline CDR1 reads LNHDA; CDR2 reads SQIVND (reference sequence). DNA for the CDR3: TGTGCCAGTAGTCTCCGAAGGGACAGGGGGTCGAGGGTGTACACTGAAGCTTTCTTT. Amino acids: CASSLRRDRGSRVYTEAFF.

Points on this clonotype: Germline is not matched at one junction end, which may reflect a read error. The genes are TRBV4-1 and TRBJ2-6; 7 bases are a match to TRBD1. The CDR3 is made up of 19 amino acids. Germline V gene lookup returns CDR1 MGHRA and CDR2 YSYEKL. CDR3 in DNA: TGCGCCAACAGCCAAGATAGCCCAGGGGGTTACTCTGGGGCCAACGTCCTGACTTTC. Protein sequence: CANSQDSPGGYSGANVLTF.

The count of this clonotype is one. The genes are TRBV7-6 and TRBJ2-1, with 9 positions matching TRBD2. J gave up 1 base and V 6 bases, and 4 bases lay outside the gene matches. From germline, CDR1 is SGHVS and CDR2 FNYEAQ. The CDR3 is 15 amino acids. CDR3 nucleotide sequence: TGTGCCAGCAGGGCTAGCGGGGTATCCTACAATGAGCAGTTCTTC. It specifies CASRASGVSYNEQFF.

Regarding this clonotype: This sequence may be a read error, since a much larger clone differs from it by one base. The V call is TRBV28, the J call TRBJ1-2, with D tentatively TRBD1 (5 bases). Germline V lookup: CDR1 MDHEN, CDR2 SYDVKM. The CDR3 is made up of 13 amino acids. Written as DNA, the CDR3 is TGTGCCAACAGTTTGGGGACTTACTATGGCTACACCTTC. Its protein is CANSLGTYYGYTF.

This clonotype was observed a handful of times. The genes are TRBV5-4 and TRBJ2-7; D gene unclear. The CDR3 length is 13 residues. Germline V gene lookup returns CDR1 SGHNT and CDR2 YYREEE (reference sequence). Deletions cut 0 bases from V and 9 bases from J, with 13 bases between. The CDR3 reads CASSLDAAPGQYF. The CDR3 DNA sequence: TGTGCCAGCAGCTTGGATGCTGCTCCGGGGCAGTACTTC.

This clonotype was counted only a few times. The chain has TRBV13 and TRBJ2-3; no reliable D call. From germline, CDR1 is PRHDT and CDR2 FYEKMQ (reference sequence). This CDR3 has 13 residues. V lost 3 bases, J lost 5 bases, and 9 bases lay in between. CDR3 DNA sequence: TGTGCCAGCAGCTTTGGCAGTAGAGATACGCAGTATTTT. Protein sequence: CASSFGSRDTQYF.

A word on this clonotype: A junction boundary mismatches the germline segment, possibly from a read error. The chain is built from TRBV2 and TRBJ2-5; D unresolved. This CDR3 is 14 amino acids long. CDR1 is SNHLY and CDR2 is FYNNEI in the germline V gene. Written as DNA, the CDR3 is TGTGACAGCAGTGAAAGGCAGCTACAAGAGACCCAGTACTTC. Its protein is CDSSERQLQETQYF.

V is TRBV19 and J is TRBJ1-2; no definite D call. The CDR3 runs 14 residues. V lost 1 base and J 4 bases, leaving 10 bases between the germline ends. The germline V gene encodes CDR1 LNHDA and CDR2 SQIVND (reference sequence). The DNA of the CDR3 is TGTGCCAGTAGTATAGGCCTACGGAGCTATGGCTACACCTTC. This encodes CASSIGLRSYGYTF.